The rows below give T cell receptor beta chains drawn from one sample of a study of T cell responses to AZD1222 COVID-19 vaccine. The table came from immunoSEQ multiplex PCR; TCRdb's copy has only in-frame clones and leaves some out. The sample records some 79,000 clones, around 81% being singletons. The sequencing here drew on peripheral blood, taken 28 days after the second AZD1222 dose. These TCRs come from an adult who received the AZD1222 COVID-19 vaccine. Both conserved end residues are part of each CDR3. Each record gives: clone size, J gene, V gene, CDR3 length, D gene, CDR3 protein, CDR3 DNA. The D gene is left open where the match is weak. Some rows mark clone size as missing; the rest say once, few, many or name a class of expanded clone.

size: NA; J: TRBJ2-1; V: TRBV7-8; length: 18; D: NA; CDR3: CASSSALSQGGPSNEQFF; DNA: TGTGCCAGCAGCTCCGCTCTTTCACAGGGAGGACCCAGCAATGAGCAGTTCTTC
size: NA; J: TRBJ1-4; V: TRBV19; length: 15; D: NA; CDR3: CASSMQTATNEKLFF; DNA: TGTGCCAGTAGTATGCAAACGGCTACTAATGAAAAACTGTTTTTT
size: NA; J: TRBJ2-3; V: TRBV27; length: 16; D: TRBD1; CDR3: CASSHGTEAVTDTQYF; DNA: TGTGCCAGCAGTCACGGGACAGAGGCTGTAACAGATACGCAGTATTTT
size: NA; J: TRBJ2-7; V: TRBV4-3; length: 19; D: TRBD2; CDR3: CASSQEFSHWREKFAEQYF; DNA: TGCGCCAGCAGCCAAGAATTCTCCCATTGGCGGGAGAAGTTCGCCGAGCAGTACTTC
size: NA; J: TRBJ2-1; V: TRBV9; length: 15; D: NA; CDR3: CASTLSQSSYNEQFF; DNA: TGTGCCAGCACCCTCAGCCAGAGCTCCTACAATGAGCAGTTCTTC
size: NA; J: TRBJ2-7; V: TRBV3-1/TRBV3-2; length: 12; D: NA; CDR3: CASSQPIYEQYF; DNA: TGTGCCAGCAGCCAGCCGATTTACGAGCAGTACTTC
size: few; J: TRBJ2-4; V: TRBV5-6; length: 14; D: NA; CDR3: CASSDGPSTDIQYF; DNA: TGTGCCAGCAGCGATGGACCCTCAACGGACATTCAGTACTTC
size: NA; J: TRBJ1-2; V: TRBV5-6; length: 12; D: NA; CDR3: CASSLVGSGYTF; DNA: TGTGCCAGCAGCTTGGTTGGTAGTGGCTACACCTTC
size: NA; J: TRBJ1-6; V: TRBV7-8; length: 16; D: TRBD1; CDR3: CASSSAGTGLNSPLHF; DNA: TGTGCCAGCAGCTCCGCCGGGACAGGGCTTAATTCACCCCTCCACTTT
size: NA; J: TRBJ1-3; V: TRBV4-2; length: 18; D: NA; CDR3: CASSPQPQVPASGNTIYF; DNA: TGTGCCAGCAGCCCCCAACCTCAGGTTCCTGCCTCGGGAAACACCATATATTTT